This T cell receptor (beta chain) is from a study of a mutant IDH1 vaccine in newly diagnosed glioma. Study-wide results and caveats: Immune responses induced by the vaccine were seen in around 92% of patients, spanning multiple MHC alleles.

Clones were sequenced by immunoSEQ multiplex PCR, and TCRdb holds only the in-frame ones, with some missing. The sample consists of 110,000 or so clones, about nine tenths of them appearing once. The sample's time point: week 11, during vaccination. In every dose of vaccine, 300 ug of mutant IDH1 20-mer peptide was given alongside topical imiquimod. Points on this clone: Its antigen remains unknown.

Sequenced here: PBMCs, sampled from a glioma patient whose treatment included an IDH1 peptide vaccine. This TCR came from a woman between 45 and 65 years old with glioma.

The CDR3 nucleotides are TGTGCCAGCAGCCCGGGGGACAGGGGACGCGCCGGGGAGCTGTTTTTT. This sequence encodes CASSPGDRGRAGELFF. The chain links TRBV11-1 to TRBJ2-2, with 10 bases matching TRBD1. The germline V gene has CDR1 SGHAT and CDR2 FQDESV (reference sequence). The junction had 9 bases not matched to a gene; V was cut back by 5 bases and J by 6 bases. CDR3 size: 16 residues.